This TCR beta chain was captured in a study of T cells in Graves' hyperthyroidism and ophthalmopathy. Diagnosis of hyperthyroidism was new in patients aged 18 to 65, and its duration was under 2 months. The CDR3 sequence is 15 residues long. In germline, CDR1 is SGHVS, CDR2 FQNEAQ. Trimming left V 0 bases short and J 0 bases short, with 8 bases between. This clonotype was observed a handful of times. RNA transcripts yielded amplified TCR beta CDR3 regions. The primer set for the first-round RT-PCR of the TCR CDR3 was HTBI. TCRdb passed the multiplex PCR reads through MiXCR, listing each CDR3 protein once. The profile shows under 700,000 distinct CDR3 sequences, around 45% of them singletons.

J is TRBJ1-2 and V is TRBV7-8; no definite D call. The clonotype originates from a woman under 30 with Graves' hyperthyroidism. The sample was peripheral blood or thyroid tissue (not recorded which). The CDR3 loop reads CASSLAVVANYGYTF. As DNA, the CDR3 is TGTGCCAGCAGCTTAGCGGTGGTGGCTAACTATGGCTACACCTTC.